The text below deals with one TCR beta chain. Clones were sequenced by immunoSEQ multiplex PCR, and TCRdb holds only the in-frame ones, with some missing. The sample yields tens of thousands of clones, 93% seen once. This specimen belongs to a study of cytomegalovirus exposure and HLA in healthy donors. Looked up from germline, CDR1 is SGHTA and CDR2 is FQGNSA. Trimming removed 1 base at V and 4 bases at J, with 14 bases between. The CDR3 is 16 amino acids. V gene TRBV7-2 combines with J gene TRBJ2-1; maybe TRBD2 (5 bases). The source is a woman between 18 and 29 years old in good health and CMV-seronegative. What was sequenced was PBMCs. CDR3 in DNA: TGTGCCAGCAGCTTAGGAAGCCCAACTAGATACAATGAGCAGTTCTTC. This codes for CASSLGSPTRYNEQFF.